One and the same sample provided the 18 T cell receptor beta chains below, sequenced in a study of blood T cell repertoires in COVID-19. This table comes from immunoSEQ multiplex PCR, and its TCRdb copy is limited to in-frame clones, with some not included. The sample consists of tens of thousands of clones, 82% of them appearing once. The sequencing input was peripheral blood. The source of these receptors is an elderly woman with acute or convalescent COVID-19.

CDR3 in amino acids: CASRWERRTGGLTDTQYF. In DNA form, the CDR3 reads TGTGCCAGCAGATGGGAGAGAAGGACAGGAGGTTTAACAGATACGCAGTATTTT. The chain joins TRBV2 to TRBJ2-3; 7 bases agree with TRBD1. CDR3 length: 18 residues. V was pared by 6 bases and J by 3 bases, with 18 bases of the junction left unmatched. Per the germline V gene, CDR1 is SNHLY and CDR2 is FYNNEI.

The chain employs TRBV10-1 and TRBJ2-7; tentatively, D is TRBD1 (7 bases). The CDR3 contains 14 residues. Germline loops: CDR1 WNHNN, CDR2 SYGVQD (reference sequence). The V gene lost 7 bases and the J gene lost 1 base, with 14 bases spanning the gap. CDR3 region: CASIAGQTSYEQYF. CDR3 coding DNA: TGCGCCAGCATCGCGGGACAGACGTCCTACGAGCAGTACTTC.

The chain links TRBV28 to TRBJ2-3; 7 positions match TRBD2. The trim removed 4 bases at V and 10 bases at J, leaving 5 bases unmatched. Germline loops: CDR1 MDHEN, CDR2 SYDVKM. The CDR3 is 12 residues long. For the CDR3, the DNA is TGTGCCAGCAGTTCAACGGGGGGTGCGCAGTATTTT. Encoded protein: CASSSTGGAQYF.

The gene calls are TRBV19 and TRBJ2-2; 7 bases agree with TRBD2. Germline V gene lookup returns CDR1 LNHDA and CDR2 SQIVND (reference sequence). CDR3 length: 17 amino acids. V trimming: 6 bases; J trimming: 0 bases; junction bases outside the gene matches: 10. CDR3 sequence reads: CASSAPGLTSNTGELFF. CDR3 DNA sequence: TGTGCCAGTAGCGCCCCGGGACTAACCTCGAACACCGGGGAGCTGTTTTTT.

The rearrangement uses TRBV13 and TRBJ2-1; 13 bases fit TRBD2. V dropped 5 bases and J dropped 4; count of bases not matched to a gene: 2. The germline CDR1 and CDR2 sequences are PRHDT and FYEKMQ (reference sequence). The CDR3 runs to 15 residues. The CDR3 reads CASSVLAGGYNEQFF. CDR3 nucleotide sequence: TGTGCCAGCAGCGTACTAGCGGGAGGGTACAATGAGCAGTTCTTC.

This clone was picked up a small number of times. The chain has TRBV5-1 and TRBJ1-1; TRBD1 matches at 7 bases. This CDR3 contains 14 residues. Germline CDR1 reads SGHRS; CDR2 reads YFSETQ. J lost 2 bases, V lost 3 bases, and 4 bases had no gene match. CDR3 loop: CASSSQGPNTEAFF. CDR3 DNA sequence: TGCGCCAGCAGCTCACAGGGGCCAAACACTGAAGCTTTCTTT.

Comments on this clone: This CDR3 is also generated by other DNA sequences in the sample. The V and J genes are TRBV10-3 and TRBJ1-2, with TRBD1 matching over 12 bases. CDR1 is ENHRY and CDR2 is SYGVKD in the germline V gene. CDR3 length: 17 amino acids. Germline trimming cut 0 bases from V and 3 bases from J; bases unmatched to any gene: 5. The CDR3 nucleotides read TGTGCCATCAGTGAGTCCCCCGGGACAGGGGGCGACTATGGCTACACCTTC. Its protein is CAISESPGTGGDYGYTF.

The chain uses TRBV5-1 and TRBJ1-3, with D perhaps TRBD1 (5 bases). CDR3 length: 17 amino acids. V was cut by 0 bases and J by 0 bases, with 13 bases left in between. Germline values: CDR1 SGHRS, CDR2 YFSETQ. Here the CDR3 reads CASSLGARQSSGNTIYF. CDR3 sequence (DNA): TGCGCCAGCAGCTTGGGGGCCAGACAGAGCTCTGGAAACACCATATATTTT.

The CDR3 bases are TGTGCCAGCAGTGTGAGGACAGGGACAGTTTCCGGGGAGCTGTTTTTT. It encodes CASSVRTGTVSGELFF. This chain uses TRBV6-1 with TRBJ2-2; 8 positions agree with TRBD1. The trim removed 4 bases at V and 6 bases at J, leaving 10 bases unmatched. Germline assignment: CDR1 MNHNS and CDR2 SASEGT. This CDR3 comprises 16 residues.

This chain connects TRBV5-6 to TRBJ1-2; tentative D call: TRBD1 (6 bases). Trimming stripped 4 bases from V and 0 bases from J, with 13 bases between. Germline loops: CDR1 SGHDT, CDR2 YYEEEE. CDR3 length: 15 amino acids. CDR3 residues: CASSTGGGSNYGYTF. In DNA form, the CDR3 reads TGTGCCAGCAGCACTGGGGGCGGATCTAACTATGGCTACACCTTC.

The chain couples TRBV5-1 to TRBJ2-5, with TRBD2 matching 13 bases. In germline, CDR1 is SGHRS, CDR2 YFSETQ. Trimming removed 6 bases from V and 2 bases from J; junction bases left unmatched: 7. The CDR3 length is 16 residues. CDR3 bases: TGCGCCAGCACGACTAGCGGGAGGACGGGTCAAGAGACCCAGTACTTC. Protein sequence: CASTTSGRTGQETQYF.

CDR3 protein: CASSSGLGEQYF. In DNA, the CDR3 is TGTGCCAGCAGTTCCGGACTAGGTGAGCAGTACTTC. The V gene is TRBV27, the J gene TRBJ2-7, with TRBD2 identical over 7 bases. This CDR3 is built from 12 residues. The junction had 4 bases not matched to a gene; V was cut back by 4 bases and J by 7 bases. Germline V gene sequence: CDR1 MNHEY, CDR2 SMNVEV (reference sequence).

This clone was counted a single time. The chain combines TRBV27 with TRBJ1-5; 12 bases line up with TRBD1. Trimming removed 5 bases from V and 3 bases from J; junction bases left unmatched: 5. Looked up from germline, CDR1 is MNHEY and CDR2 is SMNVEV (reference sequence). The CDR3 totals 16 residues. The CDR3 nucleotides read TGTGCCAGCAGTCCGGGGACAGGGGGCCCCAATCAGCCCCAGCATTTT. Its protein product is CASSPGTGGPNQPQHF.

This chain connects TRBV18 to TRBJ2-1, with D perhaps matching TRBD1 (5 bases). Trimming removed 2 bases from V and 7 bases from J, with 15 bases in between. The CDR3 is 15 amino acids. Germline CDR1 reads KGHSH; CDR2 reads LQKENI. The CDR3 DNA reads TGTGCCAGCTCACCAATGGGGTCAAAGGGGAATGAGCAGTTCTTC. This translates into CASSPMGSKGNEQFF.

There are a few counts of this clone. The V and J genes are TRBV6-5 and TRBJ2-7; D uncertain. Germline V CDR1 and CDR2: MNHEY, SVGAGI. Trimming shortened V by 6 bases and J by 3 bases, and 12 bases separated the two germline ends. This CDR3 spans 13 amino acids. This chain's CDR3 is CASRLGHLYEQYF. In nucleotides, the CDR3 is TGTGCCAGCAGACTTGGGCACCTCTACGAGCAGTACTTC.

This clone came up once. The chain combines TRBV19 with TRBJ2-2, with TRBD2 matching over 9 bases. Germline V gene lookup returns CDR1 LNHDA and CDR2 SQIVND (reference sequence). Trimming removed 5 bases from V and 6 bases from J; junction bases left unmatched: 10. The CDR3 loop spans 16 amino acids. The CDR3 region is CASSQKAGGPPGELFF. CDR3 DNA sequence: TGTGCCAGTAGTCAGAAAGCGGGAGGCCCCCCCGGGGAGCTGTTTTTT.

The chain recombines TRBV7-9 with TRBJ2-7; 7 nucleotides agree with TRBD2. J lost 2 bases, V lost 4 bases, and 8 bases had no gene match. This CDR3 has 15 residues. In germline, CDR1 is SEHNR, CDR2 FQNEAQ (reference sequence). CDR3 coding DNA: TGTGCCAGCAGCTCTCCCTCGGCGGGAGCCTACGAGCAGTACTTC. Translating gives CASSSPSAGAYEQYF.

The rearrangement links TRBV7-6 to TRBJ2-7; D unresolved. The CDR3 consists of 12 residues. The germline V gene encodes CDR1 SGHVS and CDR2 FNYEAQ. Trimming cost V 3 bases and J 3 bases, with 6 bases left between them. CDR3 coding DNA: TGTGCCAGCAGCTTGAACAGCTACGAGCAGTACTTC. It specifies CASSLNSYEQYF.